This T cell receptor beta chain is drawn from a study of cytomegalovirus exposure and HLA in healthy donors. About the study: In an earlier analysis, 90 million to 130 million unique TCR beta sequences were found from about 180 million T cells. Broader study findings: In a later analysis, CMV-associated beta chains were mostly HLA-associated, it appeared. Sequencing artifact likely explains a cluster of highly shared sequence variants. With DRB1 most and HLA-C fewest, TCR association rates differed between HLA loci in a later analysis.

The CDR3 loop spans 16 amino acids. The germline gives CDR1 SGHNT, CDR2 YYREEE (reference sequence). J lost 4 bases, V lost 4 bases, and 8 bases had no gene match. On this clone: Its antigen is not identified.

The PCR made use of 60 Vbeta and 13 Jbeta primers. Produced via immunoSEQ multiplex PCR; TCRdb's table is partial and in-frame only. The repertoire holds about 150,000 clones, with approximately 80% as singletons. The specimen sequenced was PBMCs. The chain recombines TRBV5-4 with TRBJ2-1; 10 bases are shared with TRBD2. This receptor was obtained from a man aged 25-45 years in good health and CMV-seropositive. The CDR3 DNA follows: TGTGCCAGCAGCGCCGGACTAGCGGAGGAATACAATGAGCAGTTCTTC. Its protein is CASSAGLAEEYNEQFF. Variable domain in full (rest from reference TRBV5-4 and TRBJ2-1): ETGVTQSPTHLIKTRGQQVTLRCSSQSGHNTVSWYQQALGQGPQFIFQYYREEENGRGNFPPRFSGLQFPNYSSELNVNALELDDSALYLCASSAGLAEEYNEQFFGPGTRLTVL.